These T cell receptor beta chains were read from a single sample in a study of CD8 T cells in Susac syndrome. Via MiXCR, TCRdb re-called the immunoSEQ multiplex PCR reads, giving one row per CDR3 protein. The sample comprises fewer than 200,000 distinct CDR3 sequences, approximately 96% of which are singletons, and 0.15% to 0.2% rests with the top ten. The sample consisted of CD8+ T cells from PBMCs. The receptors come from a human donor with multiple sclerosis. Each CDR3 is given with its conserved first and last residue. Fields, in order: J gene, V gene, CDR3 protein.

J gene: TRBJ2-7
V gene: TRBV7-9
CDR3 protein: CASSSWGDLDEQYF

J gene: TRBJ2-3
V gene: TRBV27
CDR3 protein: CASSLGTVFTDTQYF

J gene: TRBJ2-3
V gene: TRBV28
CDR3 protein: CATRQRGNTDTQYF

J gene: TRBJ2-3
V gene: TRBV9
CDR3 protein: CASGRQSTDTQYF

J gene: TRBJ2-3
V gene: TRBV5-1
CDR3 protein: CASSSDRGDTQYF

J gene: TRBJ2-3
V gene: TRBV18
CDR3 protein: CASSPSAGRLPDTQYF

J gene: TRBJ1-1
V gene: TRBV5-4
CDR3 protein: CASSLVGSNTEAFF

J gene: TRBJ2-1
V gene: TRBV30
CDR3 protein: CAWSGLADDEQFF

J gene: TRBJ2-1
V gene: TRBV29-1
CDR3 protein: CSATGAETTYNEQFF

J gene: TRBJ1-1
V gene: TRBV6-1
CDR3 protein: CASVHPGSSITEAFF

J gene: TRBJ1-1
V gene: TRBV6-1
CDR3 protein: CASSEIGTGVTEAFF

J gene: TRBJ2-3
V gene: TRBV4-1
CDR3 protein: CASSHGQASTDTQYF

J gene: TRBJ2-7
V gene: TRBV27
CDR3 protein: CASSPPGGPIEQYF

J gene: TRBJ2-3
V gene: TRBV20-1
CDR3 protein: CSARDPHGRGVPDTQYF

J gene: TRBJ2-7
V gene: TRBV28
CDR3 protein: CASRPAGTSIYEQYF

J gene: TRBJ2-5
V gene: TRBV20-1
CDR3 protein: CSASLLWGTQYF

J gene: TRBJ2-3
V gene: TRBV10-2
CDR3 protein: CASSGVPDTQYF

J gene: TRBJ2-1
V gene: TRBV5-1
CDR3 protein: CASSLELAGYNEQFF

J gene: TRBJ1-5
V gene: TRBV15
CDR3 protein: CATSSVSNQPQHF

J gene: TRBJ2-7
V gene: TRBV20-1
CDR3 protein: CSARDRVALNYEQYF

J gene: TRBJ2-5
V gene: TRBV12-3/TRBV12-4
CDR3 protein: CASKDWTSQETQYF

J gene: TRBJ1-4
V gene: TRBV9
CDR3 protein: CASSQGEKLFF

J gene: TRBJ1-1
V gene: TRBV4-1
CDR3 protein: CASSLIGEGDTEAFF

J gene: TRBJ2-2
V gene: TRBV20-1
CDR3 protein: CSAYDRVSGIHTGELFF

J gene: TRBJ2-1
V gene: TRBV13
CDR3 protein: CASSSRDEQFF

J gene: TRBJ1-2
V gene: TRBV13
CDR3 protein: CASSLEGALYGYTF

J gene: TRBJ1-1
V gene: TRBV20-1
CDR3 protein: CSARSGDSRNTEAFF

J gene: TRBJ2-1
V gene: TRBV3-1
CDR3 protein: CASSQDSRAEQFF

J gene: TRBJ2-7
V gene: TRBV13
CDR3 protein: CASSFRTSSYEQYF

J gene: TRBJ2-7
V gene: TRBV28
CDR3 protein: CATAGTGIWPEQYF

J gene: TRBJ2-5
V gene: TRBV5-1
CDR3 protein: CASSFTGSETQYF

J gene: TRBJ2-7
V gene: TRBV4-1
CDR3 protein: CASSQDPRDEQYF

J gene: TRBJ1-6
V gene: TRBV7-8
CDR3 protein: CASSPAPPPLHF

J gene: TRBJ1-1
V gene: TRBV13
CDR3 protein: CASSFSLTEAFF

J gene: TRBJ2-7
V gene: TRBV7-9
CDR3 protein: CASSLRGHRLEQYF

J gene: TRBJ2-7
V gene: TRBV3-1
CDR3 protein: CASSQDWESPVGEQYF

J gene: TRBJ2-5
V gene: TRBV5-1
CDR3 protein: CASSLSLAGDGETQYF

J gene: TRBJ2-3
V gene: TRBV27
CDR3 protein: CASSYLRAGSTDTQYF

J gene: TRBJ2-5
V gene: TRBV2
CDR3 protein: CASRGRSQYF

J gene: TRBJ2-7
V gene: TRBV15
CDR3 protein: CATTEELTASYEQYF

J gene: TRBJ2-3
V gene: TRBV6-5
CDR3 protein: CATKDSGGPTDTQYF

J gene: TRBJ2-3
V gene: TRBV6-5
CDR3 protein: CASSYYGTDTQYF

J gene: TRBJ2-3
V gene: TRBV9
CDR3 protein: CASSTRQGVTDTQYF

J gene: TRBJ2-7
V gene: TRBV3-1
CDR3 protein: CASSQGPETYF

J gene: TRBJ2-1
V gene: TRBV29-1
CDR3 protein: CSVVGQAPNEQFF

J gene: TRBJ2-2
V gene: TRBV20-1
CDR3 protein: CSAQPRDSGRTGELFF

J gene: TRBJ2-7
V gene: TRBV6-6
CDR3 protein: CASSHTGDIFSYEQYF

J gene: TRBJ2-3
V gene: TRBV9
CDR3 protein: CASSVATDTDTQYF

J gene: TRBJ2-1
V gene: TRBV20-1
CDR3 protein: CSARGVSGATSYNEQFF

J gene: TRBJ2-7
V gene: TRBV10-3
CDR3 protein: CAIRTIPGGAYEQYF

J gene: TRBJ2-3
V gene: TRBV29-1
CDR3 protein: CSVDGFRGTDTQYF

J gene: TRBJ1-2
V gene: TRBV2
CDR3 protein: CASNGQTNYGYTF

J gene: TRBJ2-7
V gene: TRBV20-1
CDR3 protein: CSAMGLAGGPGNYEQYF

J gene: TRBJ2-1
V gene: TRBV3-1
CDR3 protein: CASSPGLAVYNEQFF

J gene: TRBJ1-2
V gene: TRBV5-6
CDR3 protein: CASSLGPESNYGYTF